Listed below are T cell receptor beta chains from one sample, sequenced in a study of blood T cell repertoires in COVID-19. TCRdb's copy holds only in-frame clones and misses some; the assay was immunoSEQ multiplex PCR. The sample contains tens of thousands of clones, 80% to 90% of which appear only once. The sample was peripheral blood. The receptors derive from a human donor in a cohort sampled during active COVID-19. Each CDR3 is given with its conserved first and last residue. Fields, in order: D gene, V gene, clone size, J gene, CDR3 protein, CDR3 DNA. The D gene is left open where the match is weak. Clone sizes are given selectively: once, few, many, or a class where the clone is expanded.

>TRBD1|TRBV24-1|once|TRBJ2-1
CATSDFGTGGFNEQFF
TGTGCCACCAGTGATTTCGGGACAGGGGGCTTCAATGAGCAGTTCTTC
>-|TRBV7-8|-|TRBJ1-3
CASTKRTDPSGNTIYF
TGTGCCAGCACCAAAAGGACAGACCCCTCTGGAAACACCATATATTTT
>TRBD2|TRBV7-2|-|TRBJ2-5
CASSRLAGVRGETQYF
TGTGCCAGCAGCCGGTTAGCGGGAGTGCGAGGAGAGACCCAGTACTTC
>-|TRBV3-1/TRBV3-2|-|TRBJ1-2
CASSQGAGLSGYTF
TGTGCCAGCAGCCAAGGTGCGGGATTGAGCGGCTACACCTTC
>-|TRBV28|-|TRBJ1-5
CASIRRDSNQPQHF
TGTGCCAGCATCCGGAGGGATAGCAATCAGCCCCAGCATTTT
>-|TRBV29-1|-|TRBJ2-3
CSVEGRQGTDTQYF
TGCAGCGTTGAAGGGCGGCAGGGGACAGATACGCAGTATTTT
>TRBD2|TRBV7-3|once|TRBJ2-1
CASSSGTSGGAREQFF
TGTGCCAGCAGCTCCGGGACTAGCGGGGGGGCGAGAGAGCAGTTCTTC
>-|TRBV28|once|TRBJ2-5
CASTTRGFPIGTQYF
TGTGCCAGCACCACCCGGGGTTTCCCTATCGGGACCCAGTACTTC
>-|TRBV5-1|-|TRBJ1-2
CASSPRADYGYTF
TGCGCCAGCAGCCCCAGGGCAGACTATGGCTACACCTTC
>-|TRBV9|-|TRBJ1-5
CASSPEGQGNQPQHF
TGTGCCAGCAGCCCGGAGGGGCAGGGCAATCAGCCCCAGCATTTT
>-|TRBV19|few|TRBJ2-2
CASSRQNHYTGELFF
TGTGCCAGTAGCCGACAGAACCATTACACCGGGGAGCTGTTTTTT
>TRBD1|TRBV19|-|TRBJ1-5
CASSGTGFQPQHF
TGTGCCAGTAGTGGGACAGGGTTTCAGCCCCAGCATTTT
>TRBD2|TRBV9|-|TRBJ2-7
CASSVIGGGDGEQYF
TGTGCCAGCAGCGTAATTGGCGGGGGGGACGGCGAGCAGTACTTC
>TRBD1|TRBV11-2|once|TRBJ1-2
CASSSRTGSLRGYTF
TGTGCCAGCAGCTCCCGGACAGGGTCTTTGCGGGGCTACACCTTC
>TRBD1|TRBV2|-|TRBJ2-3
CASSSLGTGLTDTQYF
TGTGCCAGCAGCTCCCTCGGGACAGGCCTCACAGATACGCAGTATTTT
>TRBD1|TRBV11-2|-|TRBJ1-1
CASSLSTGWRMNTEAFF
TGTGCCAGCAGCTTATCGACAGGGTGGAGGATGAACACTGAAGCTTTCTTT
>TRBD1|TRBV29-1|-|TRBJ2-3
CSSGQGDITDTQYF
TGCAGCTCTGGGCAGGGGGATATAACAGATACGCAGTATTTT
>-|TRBV10-3|-|TRBJ1-1
CAISVRSTPSNTEAFF
TGTGCCATCAGTGTTCGGAGCACGCCGTCGAACACTGAAGCTTTCTTT
>TRBD1|TRBV25-1|-|TRBJ2-5
CASRPTGQASQYF
TGTGCCAGCAGACCTACGGGACAGGCGTCCCAGTACTTC
>TRBD1|TRBV24-1|-|TRBJ1-5
CATSFPQLTGDGSNQPQHF
TGTGCCACCAGTTTCCCCCAGTTGACAGGGGACGGGAGCAATCAGCCCCAGCATTTT
>TRBD1|TRBV2|-|TRBJ2-7
CASKPGQVIGEQYF
TGTGCCAGCAAACCGGGACAGGTCATCGGCGAGCAGTACTTC
>-|TRBV6-1|-|TRBJ1-4
CASSDGGGGEKLFF
TGTGCCAGCAGTGACGGGGGGGGAGGTGAAAAACTGTTTTTT
>-|TRBV2|-|TRBJ1-4
CASSDSPQNEKLFF
TGTGCCAGCAGTGACAGTCCGCAAAATGAAAAACTGTTTTTT
>TRBD2|TRBV7-9|-|TRBJ2-5
CASSPGLAGAQETQYF
TGTGCCAGCAGCCCCGGACTAGCGGGGGCCCAAGAGACCCAGTACTTC
>TRBD2|TRBV5-5|-|TRBJ2-7
CASSFAGTTYEQYF
TGTGCCAGCAGTTTCGCCGGGACTACCTACGAGCAGTACTTC
>-|TRBV28|-|TRBJ2-7
CASSPARATYEQYF
TGTGCCAGCAGTCCCGCCCGCGCTACCTACGAGCAGTACTTC
>TRBD2|TRBV2|-|TRBJ2-3
CASRGLAGAPDTQYF
TGTGCCAGCAGGGGACTAGCGGGAGCCCCAGATACGCAGTATTTT
>-|TRBV7-2|-|TRBJ2-7
CASSFEVSEQYF
TGTGCCAGCAGCTTTGAGGTCTCCGAGCAGTACTTC
>TRBD2|TRBV4-1|-|TRBJ2-5
CASSQPPGTSGGDQETQYF
TGCGCCAGCAGCCAACCCCCCGGGACTAGCGGGGGGGACCAAGAGACCCAGTACTTC
>-|TRBV5-1|-|TRBJ1-1
CASSSQRDTEAFF
TGCGCCAGCTCCTCTCAGAGGGACACTGAAGCTTTCTTT